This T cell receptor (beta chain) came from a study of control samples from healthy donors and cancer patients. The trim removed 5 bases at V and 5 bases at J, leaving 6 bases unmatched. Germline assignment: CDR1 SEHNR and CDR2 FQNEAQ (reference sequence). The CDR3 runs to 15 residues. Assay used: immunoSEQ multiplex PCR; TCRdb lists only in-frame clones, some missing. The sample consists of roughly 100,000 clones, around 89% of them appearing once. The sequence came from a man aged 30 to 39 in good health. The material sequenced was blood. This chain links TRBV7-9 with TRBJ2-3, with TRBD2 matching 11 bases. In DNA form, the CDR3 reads TGTGCCAGCAGCCCGAGAACTAGCGGGGGAGATACGCAGTATTTT. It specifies CASSPRTSGGDTQYF.